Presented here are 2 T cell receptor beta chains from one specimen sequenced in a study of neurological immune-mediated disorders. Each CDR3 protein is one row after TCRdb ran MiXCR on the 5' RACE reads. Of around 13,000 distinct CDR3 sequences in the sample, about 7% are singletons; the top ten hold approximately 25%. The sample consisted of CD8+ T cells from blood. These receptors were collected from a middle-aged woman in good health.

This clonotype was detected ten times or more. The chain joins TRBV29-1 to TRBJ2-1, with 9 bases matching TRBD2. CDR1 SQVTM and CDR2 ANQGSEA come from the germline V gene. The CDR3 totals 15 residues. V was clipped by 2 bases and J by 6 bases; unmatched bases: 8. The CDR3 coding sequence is TGCAGCGTTGAATATAGCGGGAGCTCCCCCAATGAGCAGTTCTTC. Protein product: CSVEYSGSSPNEQFF.

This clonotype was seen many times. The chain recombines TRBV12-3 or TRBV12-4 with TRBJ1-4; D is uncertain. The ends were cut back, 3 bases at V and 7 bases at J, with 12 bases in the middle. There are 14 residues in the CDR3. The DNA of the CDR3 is TGTGCCAGCAGTTTTATCGGGGAAGGTGAAAAACTGTTTTTT. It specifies CASSFIGEGEKLFF.